This T cell receptor beta chain was sequenced in a study of memory CD4+ T cells and cytomegalovirus serostatus. In the case of this clone: Its matching antigen is unknown.

Whole-study findings and limits: 67 of 164 known CMV-associated TCRbeta sequences appeared in CD4+ memory.

Trimming at V came to 3 bases and at J to 5 bases, leaving 7 bases not matched to a gene. The CDR3 has 14 amino acids. Germline V gene data show CDR1 as MDHEN and CDR2 as SYDVKM. The table came from immunoSEQ multiplex PCR; TCRdb's copy has only in-frame clones and leaves some out. Of more than 50,000 clones in the sample, 60% to 80% are singletons; the top ten hold 0.77%. The sort gate was single viable CD3+CD4+CD8-CD45RO+ cells for memory CD4+ T cells. After thawing, CD4+ T cells were positively selected. V is TRBV28 and J is TRBJ2-7; 7 bases align to TRBD1. The sequence was collected from an adult in good health and CMV-seronegative. The sequencing sample was made of memory CD4+ T cells from blood. CDR3 protein: CASSFQGGRDEQYF. CDR3 DNA sequence: TGTGCCAGCAGTTTTCAAGGGGGCAGGGACGAGCAGTACTTC.